This T cell receptor (beta chain) is drawn from a study of shared clonotypes between healthy human individuals. Assay: immunoSEQ multiplex PCR; the TCRdb copy retains only in-frame clones and omits some. This repertoire shows millions of clones, about 95% found once; its top ten account for under 0.15%. Sequencing was carried out using naive CD4+ T cells sorted from blood. The subset is: CD45RA+ positively selected. This TCR came from a man aged 18 to 30 in good health.

The CDR3 protein is CAWRGVPGELFF. CDR3 sequence (DNA): TGTGCCTGGAGGGGGGTGCCCGGGGAGCTGTTTTTT. V usage is TRBV30 and J usage is TRBJ2-2; D assignment may be TRBD1 or TRBD2 (5 bases each). Trimming took off 3 bases at V and 6 bases at J, with 8 bases between the two ends. The germline CDR1 and CDR2 sequences are GTSNPN and SVGIG (reference sequence). The CDR3 extends over 12 amino acids. The whole variable domain, filled in from reference TRBV30 and TRBJ2-2, reads SQTIHQWPATLVQPVGSPLSLECTVEGTSNPNLYWYRQAAGRGLQLLFYSVGIGQISSEVPQNLSASRPQDRQFILSSKKLLLSDSGFYLCAWRGVPGELFFGEGSRLTVL.